This T cell receptor beta chain was sequenced for a study of T cell responses to AZD1222 COVID-19 vaccine. Study results and caveats: Clonal diversity was possibly underestimated, and white British individuals and females predominated among donors. Nearly half of the spike-specific TCRs reportedly recognize variant regions that carry no mutations. Spike-specific TCR repertoires showed rising breadth and depth after two AZD1222 doses.

Timing groups of about 4 and about 12 weeks for second doses were pooled. In regard to this clone: What it recognizes is unknown.

Repertoires were generated with immunoSEQ multiplex PCR, while TCRdb's copy carries only in-frame clones and drops some. The sample has 90,000 to 120,000 clones; nearly 90% are singletons. This CDR3 has 15 residues. The germline gives CDR1 SGDLS, CDR2 YYNGEE. V lost 4 bases and J lost 2, with 14 bases in between. The sequence was obtained from an adult who received the AZD1222 COVID-19 vaccine. This specimen consisted of peripheral blood, obtained 28 days after the second AZD1222 dose. The rearrangement links TRBV9 to TRBJ2-3, with D perhaps matching TRBD2 (5 bases). The CDR3: CASSPRLATTDTQYF. For the CDR3, the DNA is TGTGCCAGCAGCCCCCGGCTAGCTACCACAGATACGCAGTATTTT.